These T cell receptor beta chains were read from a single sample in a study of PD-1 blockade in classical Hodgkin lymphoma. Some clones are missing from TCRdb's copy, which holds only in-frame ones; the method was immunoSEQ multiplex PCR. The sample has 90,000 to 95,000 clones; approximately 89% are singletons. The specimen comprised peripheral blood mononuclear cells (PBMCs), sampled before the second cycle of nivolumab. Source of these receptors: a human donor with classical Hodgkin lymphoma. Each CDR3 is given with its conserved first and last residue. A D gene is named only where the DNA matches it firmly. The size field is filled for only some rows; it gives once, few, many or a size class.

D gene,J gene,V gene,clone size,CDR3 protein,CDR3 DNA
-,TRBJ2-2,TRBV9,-,CASSVYREDTGELFF,TGTGCCAGCAGCGTATACAGGGAGGACACCGGGGAGCTGTTTTTT
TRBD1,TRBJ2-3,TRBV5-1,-,CASSLAWTGGKTPDTQYF,TGCGCCAGCAGCTTGGCGTGGACAGGGGGCAAAACACCAGATACGCAGTATTTT
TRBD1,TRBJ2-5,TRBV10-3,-,CAISWTGGETQYF,TGTGCCATCAGTTGGACAGGGGGAGAGACCCAGTACTTC
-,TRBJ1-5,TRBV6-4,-,CASIKHVQVWPQHF,TGTGCCAGCATTAAACACGTTCAGGTTTGGCCCCAGCATTTT
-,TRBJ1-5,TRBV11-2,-,CASSLGGSQPQHF,TGTGCCAGCAGCTTAGGAGGCAGCCAGCCCCAGCATTTT
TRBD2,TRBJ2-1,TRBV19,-,CASSLSGGAFNEQFF,TGTGCCAGTAGTTTGAGCGGGGGGGCCTTTAATGAGCAGTTCTTC
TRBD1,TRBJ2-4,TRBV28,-,CASTTGTGGIKNIQYF,TGTGCCAGCACTACTGGGACAGGGGGGATCAAAAACATTCAGTACTTC
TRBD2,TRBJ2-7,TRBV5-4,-,CASSRSSGSPSYEQYF,TGTGCCAGCAGCCGATCTAGCGGGAGTCCGTCCTACGAGCAGTACTTC
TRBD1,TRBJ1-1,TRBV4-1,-,CASSRSGQGANTEAFF,TGCGCCAGCAGCCGATCGGGACAGGGGGCGAACACTGAAGCTTTCTTT
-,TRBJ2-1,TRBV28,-,CASSLSLAPYNEQFF,TGTGCCAGCAGTTTATCCCTTGCCCCCTACAATGAGCAGTTCTTC
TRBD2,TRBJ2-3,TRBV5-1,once,CASSTTSGGRNTDTQYF,TGCGCCAGCAGCACGACTAGCGGGGGACGTAACACAGATACGCAGTATTTT
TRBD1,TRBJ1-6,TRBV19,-,CASSAGQGTSPLHF,TGTGCCAGTAGTGCCGGACAGGGAACTTCACCCCTCCACTTT
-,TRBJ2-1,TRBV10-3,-,CAISAGLSSYNEQFF,TGTGCCATCAGTGCGGGCCTGAGCTCCTACAATGAGCAGTTCTTC
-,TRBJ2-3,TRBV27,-,CASSLFPFRTDTQYF,TGTGCCAGCAGTTTATTCCCCTTCCGTACAGATACGCAGTATTTT
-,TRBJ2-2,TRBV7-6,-,CASSLWGLGNTGELFF,TGTGCCAGCAGCTTATGGGGTCTAGGGAACACCGGGGAGCTGTTTTTT
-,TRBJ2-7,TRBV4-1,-,CASSQRSGYEQYF,TGCGCCAGCAGCCAAAGATCGGGCTACGAGCAGTACTTC
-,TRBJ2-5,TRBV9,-,CASSVGPGQQETQYF,TGTGCCAGCAGCGTGGGGCCTGGACAGCAAGAGACCCAGTACTTC
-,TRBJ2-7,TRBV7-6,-,CASSLAGAPYEQYF,TGTGCCAGCAGCTTAGCAGGGGCCCCCTACGAGCAGTACTTC
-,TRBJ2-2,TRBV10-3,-,CAIKQGLAGELFF,TGTGCCATCAAACAGGGTCTGGCCGGGGAGCTGTTTTTT
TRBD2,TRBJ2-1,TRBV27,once,CASSFLREDLYNEQFF,TGTGCCAGCAGTTTTCTTCGGGAGGACCTCTACAATGAGCAGTTCTTC
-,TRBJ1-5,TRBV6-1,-,CASRAGTGNQPQHF,TGTGCCAGCAGAGCCGGGACTGGCAATCAGCCCCAGCATTTT
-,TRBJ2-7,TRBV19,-,CASSMRIEGGYF,TGTGCCAGTAGTATGCGTATTGAGGGGGGGTACTTC
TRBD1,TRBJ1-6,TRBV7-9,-,CASSLEGRGPNSPLHF,TGTGCCAGCAGCTTAGAAGGCAGGGGGCCCAATTCACCCCTCCACTTT
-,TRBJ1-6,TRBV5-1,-,CASSLRQSSYNSPLHF,TGCGCCAGCAGCTTGAGGCAAAGCTCCTATAATTCACCCCTCCACTTT
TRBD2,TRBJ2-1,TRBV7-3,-,CASSFQGTSGYNEQFF,TGTGCCAGCAGCTTTCAAGGGACTAGCGGTTACAATGAGCAGTTCTTC